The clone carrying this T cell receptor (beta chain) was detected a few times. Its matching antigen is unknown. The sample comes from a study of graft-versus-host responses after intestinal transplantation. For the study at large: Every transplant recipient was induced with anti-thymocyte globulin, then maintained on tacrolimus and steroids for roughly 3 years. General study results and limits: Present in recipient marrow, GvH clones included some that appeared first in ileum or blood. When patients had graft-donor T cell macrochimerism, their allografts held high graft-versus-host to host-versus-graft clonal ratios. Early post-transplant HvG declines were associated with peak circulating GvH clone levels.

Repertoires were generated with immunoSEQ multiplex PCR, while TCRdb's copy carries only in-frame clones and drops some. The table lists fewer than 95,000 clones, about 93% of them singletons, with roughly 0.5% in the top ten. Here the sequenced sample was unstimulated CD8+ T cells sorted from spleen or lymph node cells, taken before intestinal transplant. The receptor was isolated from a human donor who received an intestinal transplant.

CDR3 loop: CASSDEGLAPYEQYF. CDR3 nucleotide sequence: TGTGCCAGCAGTGACGAGGGACTAGCGCCCTACGAGCAGTACTTC. This rearrangement joins TRBV6-1 to TRBJ2-7, with 10 positions matching TRBD2. The CDR3 is made up of 15 amino acids. The J segment lost 2 bases and the V segment lost 3 bases, leaving 4 bases of the junction unmatched. CDR1 is MNHNS and CDR2 is SASEGT in the germline V gene.